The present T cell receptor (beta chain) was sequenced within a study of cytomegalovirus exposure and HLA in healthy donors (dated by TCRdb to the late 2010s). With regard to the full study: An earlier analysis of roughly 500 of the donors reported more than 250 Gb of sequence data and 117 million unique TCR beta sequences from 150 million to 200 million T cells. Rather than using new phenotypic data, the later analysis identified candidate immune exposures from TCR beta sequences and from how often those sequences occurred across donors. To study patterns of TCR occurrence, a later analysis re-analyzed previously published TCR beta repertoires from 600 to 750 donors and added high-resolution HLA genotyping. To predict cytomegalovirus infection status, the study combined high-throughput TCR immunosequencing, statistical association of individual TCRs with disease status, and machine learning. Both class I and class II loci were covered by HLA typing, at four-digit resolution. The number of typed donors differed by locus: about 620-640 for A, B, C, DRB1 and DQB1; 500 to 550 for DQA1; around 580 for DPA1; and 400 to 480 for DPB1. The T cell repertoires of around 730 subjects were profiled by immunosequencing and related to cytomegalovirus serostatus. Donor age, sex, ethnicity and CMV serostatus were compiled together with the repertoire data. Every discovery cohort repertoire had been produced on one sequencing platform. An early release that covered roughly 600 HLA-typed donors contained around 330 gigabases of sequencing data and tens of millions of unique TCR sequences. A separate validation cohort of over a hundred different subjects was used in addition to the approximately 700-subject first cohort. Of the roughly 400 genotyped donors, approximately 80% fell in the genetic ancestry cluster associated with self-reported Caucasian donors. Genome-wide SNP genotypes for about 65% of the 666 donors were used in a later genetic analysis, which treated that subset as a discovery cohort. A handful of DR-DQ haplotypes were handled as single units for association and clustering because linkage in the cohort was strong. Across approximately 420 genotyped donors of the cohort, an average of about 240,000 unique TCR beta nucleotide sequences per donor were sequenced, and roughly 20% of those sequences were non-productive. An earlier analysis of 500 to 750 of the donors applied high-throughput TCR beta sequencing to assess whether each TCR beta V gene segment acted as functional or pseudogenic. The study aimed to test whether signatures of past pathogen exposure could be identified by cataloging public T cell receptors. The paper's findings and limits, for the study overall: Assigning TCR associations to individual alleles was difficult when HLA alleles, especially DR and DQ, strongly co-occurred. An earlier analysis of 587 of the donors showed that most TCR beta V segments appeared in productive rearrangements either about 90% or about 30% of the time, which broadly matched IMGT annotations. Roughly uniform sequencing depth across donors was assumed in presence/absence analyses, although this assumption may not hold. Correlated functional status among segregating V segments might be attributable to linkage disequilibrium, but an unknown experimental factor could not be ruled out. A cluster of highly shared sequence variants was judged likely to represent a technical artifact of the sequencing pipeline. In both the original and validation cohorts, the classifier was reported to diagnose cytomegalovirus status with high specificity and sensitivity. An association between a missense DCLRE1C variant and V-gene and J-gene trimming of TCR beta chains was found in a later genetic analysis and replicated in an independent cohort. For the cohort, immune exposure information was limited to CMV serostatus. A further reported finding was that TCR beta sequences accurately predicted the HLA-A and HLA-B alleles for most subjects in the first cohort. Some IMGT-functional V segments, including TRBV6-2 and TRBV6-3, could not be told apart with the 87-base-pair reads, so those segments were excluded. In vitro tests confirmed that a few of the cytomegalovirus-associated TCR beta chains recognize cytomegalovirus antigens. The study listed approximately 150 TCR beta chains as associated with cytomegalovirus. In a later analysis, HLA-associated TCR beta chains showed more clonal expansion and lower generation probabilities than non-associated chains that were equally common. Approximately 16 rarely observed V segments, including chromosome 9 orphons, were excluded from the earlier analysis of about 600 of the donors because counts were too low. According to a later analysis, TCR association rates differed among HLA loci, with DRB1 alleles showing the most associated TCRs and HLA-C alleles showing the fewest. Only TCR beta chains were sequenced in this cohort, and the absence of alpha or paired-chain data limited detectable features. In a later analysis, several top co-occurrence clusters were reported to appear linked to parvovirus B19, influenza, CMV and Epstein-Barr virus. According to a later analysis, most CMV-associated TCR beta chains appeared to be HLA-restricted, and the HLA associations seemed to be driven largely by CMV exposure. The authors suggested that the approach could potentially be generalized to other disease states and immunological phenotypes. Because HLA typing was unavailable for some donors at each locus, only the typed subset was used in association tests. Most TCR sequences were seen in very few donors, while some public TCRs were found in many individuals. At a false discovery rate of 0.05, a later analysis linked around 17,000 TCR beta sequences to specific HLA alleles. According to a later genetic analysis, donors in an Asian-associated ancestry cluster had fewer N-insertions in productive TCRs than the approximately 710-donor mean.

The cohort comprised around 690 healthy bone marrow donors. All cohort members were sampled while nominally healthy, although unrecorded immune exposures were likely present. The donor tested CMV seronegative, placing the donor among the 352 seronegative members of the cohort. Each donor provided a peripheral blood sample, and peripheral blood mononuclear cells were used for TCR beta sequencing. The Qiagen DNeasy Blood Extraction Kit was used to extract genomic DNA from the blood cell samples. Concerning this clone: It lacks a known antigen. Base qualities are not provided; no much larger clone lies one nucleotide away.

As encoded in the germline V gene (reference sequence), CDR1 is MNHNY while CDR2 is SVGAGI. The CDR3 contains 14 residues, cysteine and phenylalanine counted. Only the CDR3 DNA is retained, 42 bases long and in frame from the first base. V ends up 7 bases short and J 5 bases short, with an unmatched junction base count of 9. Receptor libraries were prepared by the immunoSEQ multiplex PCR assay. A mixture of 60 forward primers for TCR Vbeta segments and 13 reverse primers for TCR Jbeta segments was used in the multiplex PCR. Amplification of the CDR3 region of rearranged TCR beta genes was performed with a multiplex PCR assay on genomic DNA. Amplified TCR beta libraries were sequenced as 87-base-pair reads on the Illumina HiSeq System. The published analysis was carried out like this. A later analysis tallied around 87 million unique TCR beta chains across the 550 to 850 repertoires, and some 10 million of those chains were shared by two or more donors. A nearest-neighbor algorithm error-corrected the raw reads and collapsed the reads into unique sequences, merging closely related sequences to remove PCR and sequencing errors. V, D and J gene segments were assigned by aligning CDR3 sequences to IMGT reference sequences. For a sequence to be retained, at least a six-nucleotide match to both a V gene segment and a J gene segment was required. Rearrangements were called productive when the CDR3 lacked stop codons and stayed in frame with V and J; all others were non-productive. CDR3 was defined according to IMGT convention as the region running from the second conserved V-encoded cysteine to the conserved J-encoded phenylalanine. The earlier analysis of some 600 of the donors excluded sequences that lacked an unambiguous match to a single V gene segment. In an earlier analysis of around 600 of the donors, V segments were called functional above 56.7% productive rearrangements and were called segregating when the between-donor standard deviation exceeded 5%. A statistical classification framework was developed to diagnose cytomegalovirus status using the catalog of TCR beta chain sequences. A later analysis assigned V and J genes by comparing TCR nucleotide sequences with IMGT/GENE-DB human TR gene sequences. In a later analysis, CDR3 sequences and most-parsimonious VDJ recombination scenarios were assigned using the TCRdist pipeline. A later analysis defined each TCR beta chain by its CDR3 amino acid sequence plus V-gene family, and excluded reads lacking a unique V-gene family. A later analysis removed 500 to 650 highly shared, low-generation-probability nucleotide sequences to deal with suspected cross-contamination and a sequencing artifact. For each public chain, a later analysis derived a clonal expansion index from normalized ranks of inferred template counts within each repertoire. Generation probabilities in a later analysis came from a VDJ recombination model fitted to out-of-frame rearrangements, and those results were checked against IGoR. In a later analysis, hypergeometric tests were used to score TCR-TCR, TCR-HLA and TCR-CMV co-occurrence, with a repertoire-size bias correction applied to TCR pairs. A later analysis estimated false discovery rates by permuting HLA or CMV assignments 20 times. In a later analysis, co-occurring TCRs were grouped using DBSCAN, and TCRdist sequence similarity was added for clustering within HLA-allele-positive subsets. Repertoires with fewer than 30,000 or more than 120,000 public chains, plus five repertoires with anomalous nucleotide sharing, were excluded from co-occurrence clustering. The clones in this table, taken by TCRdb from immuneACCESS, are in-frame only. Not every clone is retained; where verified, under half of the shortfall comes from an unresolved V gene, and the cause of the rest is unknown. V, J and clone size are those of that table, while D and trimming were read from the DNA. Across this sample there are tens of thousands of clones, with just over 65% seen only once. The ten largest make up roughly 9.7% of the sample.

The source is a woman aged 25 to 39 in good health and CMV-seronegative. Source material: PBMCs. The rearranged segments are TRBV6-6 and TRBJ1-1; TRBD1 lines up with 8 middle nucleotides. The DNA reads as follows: TGTGCCAGCAACCCGACAGGGGCTGCTACTGAAGCTTTCTTT. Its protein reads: CASNPTGAATEAFF.